The 5 T cell receptor beta chains below all came from one sample that was sequenced in a study of early T cells in non-severe SARS-CoV-2 infection. MiXCR, run by TCRdb on the 5' RACE reads, gives a single entry per CDR3 protein. The table shows roughly 30,000 distinct CDR3 sequences, with approximately 5.2% occurring only once. The sequenced sample consisted of whole blood. The source is an adult who was a healthcare worker with PCR-confirmed SARS-CoV-2 infection or an uninfected control (not recorded which).

This clonotype was detected many times. J is TRBJ1-5 and V is TRBV7-2; D unresolved. The length of the CDR3 is 16 residues. Per germline, CDR1 SGHTA and CDR2 FQGNSA. V shed 2 bases and J shed 0 bases, with 11 bases lying between them. DNA for the CDR3: TGTGCCAGCAGCTTAAACGGTGCCTATAGCAATCAGCCCCAGCATTTT. It is translated as CASSLNGAYSNQPQHF.

This clonotype was detected ten times or more. The gene calls are TRBV5-1 and TRBJ2-1, with TRBD2 matching 10 bases. Trimming removed 4 bases from V and 8 bases from J; junction bases left unmatched: 18. CDR3 size: 18 residues. Germline values: CDR1 SGHRS, CDR2 YFSETQ. The CDR3 region is CASSGSEVTSGVWDEQFF. As DNA, the CDR3 is TGCGCCAGCAGCGGAAGTGAGGTTACTAGCGGGGTATGGGATGAGCAGTTCTTC.

By share of the sample, this clonotype is medium-sized (0.01 to 0.1%). The V and J genes are TRBV28 and TRBJ1-2, with TRBD1 matching 11 bases. The CDR3 has 13 amino acids. J was trimmed by 7 bases and V by 6 bases; bases with no gene match: 4. Looked up from germline, CDR1 is MDHEN and CDR2 is SYDVKM. CDR3 residues: CASSSGQGGGYTF. CDR3 in DNA: TGTGCCAGCAGCTCGGGACAGGGGGGTGGCTACACCTTC.

This clonotype came up many times. The rearrangement links TRBV20-1 to TRBJ1-3; D remains ambiguous. CDR3 length equals 14 residues. Germline V gene sequence: CDR1 DFQATT, CDR2 SNEGSKA (reference sequence). V was cut by 1 base and J by 2 bases, with 9 bases left in between. CDR3 amino acids: CSARGAYTGNTIYF. CDR3 sequence (DNA): TGCAGTGCTAGAGGGGCCTACACTGGAAACACCATATATTTT.

This chain's CDR3 is CAWRTPWGTTEAFF. The CDR3 DNA follows: TGTGCCTGGAGAACGCCGTGGGGGACCACTGAAGCTTTCTTT. The gene calls are TRBV30 and TRBJ1-1, with D possibly matching TRBD1 (5 bases). This CDR3 is built from 14 residues. Trimming took off 3 bases at V and 4 bases at J, with 15 bases between the two ends. The germline V gene encodes CDR1 GTSNPN and CDR2 SVGIG (reference sequence).